Listed below are T cell receptor beta chains from one sample, sequenced in a study of T cell repertoires in cytomegalovirus infection. A single record per CDR3 protein comes from TCRdb applying MiXCR to the reads. The sample has some 400,000 distinct CDR3 sequences; 30% to 40% are singletons. Sample: PBMCs. These receptors were collected from a human donor in good health (CMV status not recorded). Some clones in this sample may be carry-over from other donors' samples. Both conserved end residues are part of each CDR3. The order of the fields is J gene, clone size, D gene, V gene, CDR3 DNA, CDR3 protein. A D gene is named only where the DNA matches it firmly. Not every row has a clone size; where given, it reads once, few, many or a size class.

>TRBJ1-2|many|.|TRBV7-2
TGTGCCAGCTCGAGGGGGAGCCAGGGCTTTTCTCGCGTGTATAGCTATGGCTACACCTTC
CASSRGSQGFSRVYSYGYTF
>TRBJ2-7|.|TRBD1|TRBV29-1
TGCAGCGTTGAAGGCGCGACAGGGAAGACCTACGAGCAGTACTTC
CSVEGATGKTYEQYF
>TRBJ2-7|.|.|TRBV6-2/TRBV6-3
TGTGCCAGCAGCAAGGACGGCCCCACCCGGGAGCAGTACTTC
CASSKDGPTREQYF
>TRBJ2-7|.|TRBD1|TRBV7-6
TGTGCCAGCAGCCAGGGACAGCCTTCCTACGGGCAGTACTTC
CASSQGQPSYGQYF
>TRBJ1-5|.|TRBD1|TRBV12-3/TRBV12-4
TGTGCCAGCAGTTTTGTCTGGGATTTGGGGACAGGGAGTTTGCGGGGCAATCAGCCCCAGCATTTT
CASSFVWDLGTGSLRGNQPQHF
>TRBJ2-1|.|.|TRBV6-4
TGTGCCAGCAGTGACTCGGGGGGGCCAGGCAATGAGCAGTTCTTC
CASSDSGGPGNEQFF
>TRBJ2-2|few|.|TRBV29-1
TGCAGCGTTGCAGTCACCGGGGAGCTGTTTTTT
CSVAVTGELFF
>TRBJ2-2|once|TRBD1|TRBV15
TGTGCCACCAGCAGAGGTGGGACAGTAAACACCGGGGAGCTGTTTTTT
CATSRGGTVNTGELFF
>TRBJ2-3|few|.|TRBV10-3
TGTGCCATCGGCCGGGGTCCGGGCACAGATACGCAGTATTTT
CAIGRGPGTDTQYF
>TRBJ1-6|many|.|TRBV7-9
TGTGCCAGCAGCCCCTCCGGGGGGGCGTATAATTCACCCCTCCACTTT
CASSPSGGAYNSPLHF
>TRBJ2-3|.|.|TRBV7-2
TGTGCCAGCATAAGAGGGGCAGATACGCAGTATTTT
CASIRGADTQYF
>TRBJ1-1|few|TRBD1|TRBV6-5
TGTGCCAGCAGTTACCCAGGGGGGAACACTGAAGCTTTCTTT
CASSYPGGNTEAFF
>TRBJ1-6|.|.|TRBV27
TGTGCCATCAGAGGGGACGCGGGAGGATCACCCCTCCACTTT
CAIRGDAGGSPLHF
>TRBJ2-1|few|TRBD1|TRBV19
TGTGCCAGTAGCCCAGACAGGGGCCCCAACAATGAGCAGTTCTTC
CASSPDRGPNNEQFF
>TRBJ2-1|.|TRBD2|TRBV20-1
TGCAGTGCTAGCGGGGGGGGACTTGAGGAGTACAATGAGCAGTTCTTC
CSASGGGLEEYNEQFF
>TRBJ2-2|few|.|TRBV12-5
TGTGCTAGCTACACCGGGGAGCTGTTTTTT
CASYTGELFF
>TRBJ1-5|.|.|TRBV27
TGTGCCAGCAGTTTGGGCAGTGGGCAGCCCCAGCATTTT
CASSLGSGQPQHF
>TRBJ2-5|few|.|TRBV19
TGTGCCACCCGGGGGACATCTCAAGAGACCCAGTACTTC
CATRGTSQETQYF
>TRBJ2-1|.|TRBD2|TRBV6-1
TGTGCCAGCAGTGAAGCGCTAATAGCGGGGGGGGTAAATGAGCAGTTCTTC
CASSEALIAGGVNEQFF
>TRBJ2-3|few|.|TRBV20-1
TGCAGTGCTAGAGGGCTAGTTCAAGATACGCAGTATTTT
CSARGLVQDTQYF
>TRBJ2-7|once|.|TRBV7-6
TGTGCCAGCAGCCAAGCCCGGACTACCTCCGGGGAGCAGTACTTC
CASSQARTTSGEQYF
>TRBJ2-1|few|TRBD1|TRBV12-3/TRBV12-4
TGTGCCAGCAGTTCCCGACAGGGTTTCTCCTACAATGAGCAGTTCTTC
CASSSRQGFSYNEQFF
>TRBJ2-5|many|.|TRBV7-9
TGTGCCAGCAGCCGAGGGGGGACAGCGAAAGAGACCCAGTACTTC
CASSRGGTAKETQYF
>TRBJ1-1|.|.|TRBV5-4
TGTGCCAGCAGCTTCCGGCAGGGGACTAACACTGAAGCTTTCTTT
CASSFRQGTNTEAFF
>TRBJ2-7|.|.|TRBV6-6
TGTGCCAGCCTAAGGTGGGGGGCCTACGAGCAGTACTTC
CASLRWGAYEQYF
>TRBJ2-1|.|TRBD1|TRBV6-2/TRBV6-3
TGTGCCAGCAGTTACTCGCGGACAGGGTCCATCGGCTCCTACAATGAGCAGTTCTTC
CASSYSRTGSIGSYNEQFF
>TRBJ2-5|.|.|TRBV6-6
TGTGCCAGCAGTTACCACAGGCTGGAGACCCAGTACTTC
CASSYHRLETQYF
>TRBJ2-7|few|.|TRBV7-8
TGTGCCAGCAGCTTAGGGGCACAACGACCCTACGAGCAGTACTTC
CASSLGAQRPYEQYF
>TRBJ2-3|.|TRBD2|TRBV20-1
TGCAGTGCTAGAACCCCCGGGACTAGCGGCTCTGTGGCAGATACGCAGTATTTT
CSARTPGTSGSVADTQYF
>TRBJ1-1|.|.|TRBV12-3/TRBV12-4
TGTGCCAGCAGTTTAATTTCGGGGAACACTGAAGCTTTCTTT
CASSLISGNTEAFF
>TRBJ1-4|many|TRBD1|TRBV7-2
TGTGCCAGCAGGTTGACAGGGACAAATGAAAAACTGTTTTTT
CASRLTGTNEKLFF
>TRBJ2-1|.|.|TRBV3-1
TGTGCCAGCAGCCAAGATCGGATGGCGTCCGTAAGCTCCTACAATGAGCAGTTCTTC
CASSQDRMASVSSYNEQFF
>TRBJ2-6|.|.|TRBV7-9
TGTGCCAGCAGCCCCCCGAACTCTGGGGCCAACGTCCTGACTTTC
CASSPPNSGANVLTF
>TRBJ1-6|once|.|TRBV5-4
TGTGCCAGCAGCTTGGGGATCGATACACCCCTCCACTTT
CASSLGIDTPLHF
>TRBJ1-2|many|TRBD1|TRBV7-3
TGTGCCAGCAGCCACGGCCGGGACAGGGGTGACTATGGCTACACCTTC
CASSHGRDRGDYGYTF
>TRBJ1-2|.|TRBD1|TRBV28
TGTGCCAGCAAGGACAGGTTCAGGGGTAACTATGGCTACACCTTC
CASKDRFRGNYGYTF
>TRBJ1-2|.|.|TRBV19
TGTGCCACCCACCCAGACAGCGAGTATGGCTACACCTTC
CATHPDSEYGYTF
>TRBJ2-3|.|TRBD1|TRBV15
TGTGCCACCAGCAGAGGGACAGGGTTCACAGATACGCAGTATTTT
CATSRGTGFTDTQYF
>TRBJ1-6|few|TRBD1|TRBV20-1
TGCAGTGCTAGCTCCGACGCAGGGGGCTCACCCCTCCACTTT
CSASSDAGGSPLHF
>TRBJ1-1|.|.|TRBV19
TGTGCCAGTAGTATTTATAAGGGGCCTGGCACTGAAGCTTTCTTT
CASSIYKGPGTEAFF
>TRBJ2-6|many|TRBD1|TRBV6-2/TRBV6-3
TGTGCCAGCAGAATACAGGGGGCGCGATTTGGGGCCAACGTCCTGACTTTC
CASRIQGARFGANVLTF
>TRBJ2-3|many|TRBD1|TRBV11-2
TGTGCCAGCAGCCCGCGGACAGGGTGGAAAGATACGCAGTATTTT
CASSPRTGWKDTQYF
>TRBJ2-1|.|.|TRBV20-1
TGCAGTGCCCCGGGGACTGCGACGACAGAGCAGTTCTTC
CSAPGTATTEQFF
>TRBJ2-1|few|TRBD2|TRBV7-2
TGTGCCAGCAGCCTAAGATGGACTAGCGGGTACAATGAGCAGTTCTTC
CASSLRWTSGYNEQFF
>TRBJ2-7|.|TRBD1|TRBV6-5
TGTGCCAGCAGTTACGCAGGGGGTTCCTCCTACGAGCAGTACTTC
CASSYAGGSSYEQYF
>TRBJ2-1|few|.|TRBV28
TGTGCCAGCATCCCATCGGCGGGGCCCTACAATGAGCAGTTCTTC
CASIPSAGPYNEQFF
>TRBJ1-2|.|TRBD1|TRBV4-1
TGCGCCAGCAGCCAGCCCCAGGGGGCGTCCGGGTATGGCTTCACCTTC
CASSQPQGASGYGFTF
>TRBJ2-1|many|TRBD1|TRBV7-2
TGTGCCAGCAGCTTGTGGACAGGGCCATCCTACAATGAGCAGTTCTTC
CASSLWTGPSYNEQFF
>TRBJ1-6|.|.|TRBV4-3
TGCGCCAGCAGCCAAGAAGGGTCAGGGGATTCACCCCTCCACTTT
CASSQEGSGDSPLHF
>TRBJ2-5|few|TRBD1|TRBV20-1
TGCAGTGCTAGCTGGGGACAGGGGGAAGAGACCCAGTACTTC
CSASWGQGEETQYF
>TRBJ2-3|few|TRBD2|TRBV10-1
TGCGCCAGCAATAGCGGGACTAGCACAGATACGCAGTATTTT
CASNSGTSTDTQYF
>TRBJ2-5|few|TRBD2|TRBV4-1
TGCGCCAGCAGCCAAGAGGCCCTAGCGGGGAGGACCCAGTACTTC
CASSQEALAGRTQYF
>TRBJ2-1|few|TRBD2|TRBV20-1
TGCAGTGCTAGGGGTAGCGGGGGGGTAAAACATGAGCAGTTCTTC
CSARGSGGVKHEQFF